Listed here are 21 T cell receptor beta chains from one sample, sequenced in a study of OX40 agonist ivuxolimab in advanced cancers. Sequencing was performed with immunoSEQ multiplex PCR; in TCRdb, only in-frame clones are kept and a portion is missing. The sample lists 63,000 or so clones; about four fifths were seen once. The sample was CD4+ or CD8+ T cells sorted from blood, taken in a trial of the OX40 agonist ivuxolimab. The receptors shown here come from an adult with an advanced solid tumor such as melanoma, head and neck, liver or kidney cancer.

The chain joins TRBV28 to TRBJ2-7; the D gene is possibly TRBD1 (6 bases). The CDR3 extends over 15 amino acids. V was cut by 6 bases and J by 3 bases, with 18 bases left in between. Germline loops: CDR1 MDHEN, CDR2 SYDVKM. The CDR3 DNA reads TGTGCCAGCAGGGATACAGGGTCAGGGGACTACGAGCAGTACTTC. It yields the protein CASRDTGSGDYEQYF.

The J gene is TRBJ2-1, the V gene TRBV5-1, with 12 bases aligning to TRBD2. V dropped 4 bases and J dropped 8; count of bases not matched to a gene: 16. Germline assignment: CDR1 SGHRS and CDR2 YFSETQ. CDR3 size: 18 residues. The CDR3 loop is CASSRWTSGASYNDEQFF. CDR3 sequence (DNA): TGCGCCAGCAGCAGATGGACTAGCGGGGCGTCATACAATGATGAGCAGTTCTTC.

This chain links TRBV7-2 with TRBJ1-4, with TRBD1 identical over 8 bases. This CDR3 is built from 14 residues. V gave up 3 bases and J gave up 8 bases; unmatched junction bases: 5. CDR1 SGHTA and CDR2 FQGNSA come from the germline V gene. As DNA, the CDR3 is TGTGCCAGCAGCTTGGGCAGGGGGCAGGAAAAACTGTTTTTT. This gives the protein CASSLGRGQEKLFF.

This clone came up a few times. The CDR3 bases are TGCGCCAGCACCCGGGACCAGAACGCCCCATACAATGAGCAGTTCTTC. This gives the protein CASTRDQNAPYNEQFF. V usage is TRBV5-1 and J usage is TRBJ2-1; possibly TRBD1 or TRBD2 for D (5 bases each). The V gene's germline CDR1 is SGHRS and CDR2 YFSETQ. CDR3 length: 16 amino acids. Trimming removed 6 bases from V and 4 bases from J, with 20 bases in between.

CDR3 in DNA: TGTGCCAGCAGTATCGCCCGGGGGACTGAAGCTTTCTTT. This encodes CASSIARGTEAFF. The V gene is TRBV9, the J gene TRBJ1-1; maybe TRBD1 (5 bases). Germline CDR1 SGDLS, CDR2 YYNGEE. Between the trimmed V and J ends, which lost 5 bases and 5 bases, there was a span of 13 bases. The CDR3 totals 13 residues.

The V and J genes are TRBV5-1 and TRBJ1-3; D unclear. Trimming took 5 bases from V and 0 from J, leaving 9 bases between them. The germline gives CDR1 SGHRS, CDR2 YFSETQ. CDR3 length: 14 residues. CDR3 sequence reads: CASRLESSGNTIYF. DNA for the CDR3: TGCGCCAGCAGACTGGAGAGCTCTGGAAACACCATATATTTT.

The chain couples TRBV9 to TRBJ1-3, with D unclear. Germline CDR1 is SGDLS and CDR2 is YYNGEE. This CDR3 spans 15 amino acids. V was cut by 3 bases and J by 1 base, with 11 bases left in between. Written as DNA, the CDR3 is TGTGCCAGCAGCGAACTGGTTCTTTCTGGAAACACCATATATTTT. This sequence encodes CASSELVLSGNTIYF.

The genes are TRBV19 and TRBJ1-1; D not resolved. Germline CDR1 reads LNHDA; CDR2 reads SQIVND (reference sequence). Trimming took off 1 base at V and 3 bases at J, with 12 bases between the two ends. The length of the CDR3 is 15 residues. The CDR3 region has the DNA TGTGCCAGTAGTATAGGAGTAGGTCTCTACACTGAAGCTTTCTTT. Its protein is CASSIGVGLYTEAFF.

The chain has TRBV7-9 and TRBJ2-7, with D tentatively TRBD1 (6 bases). Per germline, CDR1 SEHNR and CDR2 FQNEAQ (reference sequence). Deletions cut 7 bases from V and 5 bases from J, with 18 bases between. This CDR3 is 14 amino acids long. Here the CDR3 reads CASTPLNRENEQYF. The CDR3 DNA is TGTGCCAGCACCCCCCTGAACAGGGAGAACGAGCAGTACTTC.

This chain connects TRBV10-3 to TRBJ2-2; D is perhaps TRBD1 (5 bases). Germline lookup yields CDR1 ENHRY and CDR2 SYGVKD. This CDR3 has 16 amino acids. Trimming removed 2 bases from V and 4 bases from J, with 14 bases in between. CDR3 in DNA: TGTGCCATCAGTGAGCCTGGAGTAGGGGTCACCGGGGAGCTGTTTTTT. Protein: CAISEPGVGVTGELFF.

V usage is TRBV11-2 and J usage is TRBJ2-3, with a possible D match to TRBD2 (5 bases). Germline V gives CDR1 SGHAT, CDR2 FQNNGV. The CDR3 spans 14 residues. The V end lost 1 base, the J end lost 4 bases, and 9 bases lay between the germline ends. For the CDR3, the DNA is TGTGCCAGCAGCTTAGGTGTGCGGGCAGATACGCAGTATTTT. This gives the protein CASSLGVRADTQYF. Full variable domain (missing parts from reference TRBV11-2 and TRBJ2-3): EAGVAQSPRYKIIEKRQSVAFWCNPISGHATLYWYQQILGQGPKLLIQFQNNGVVDDSQLPKDRFSAERLKGVDSTLKIQPAKLEDSAVYLCASSLGVRADTQYFGPGTRLTVL.

The rearrangement joins TRBV6-6 to TRBJ1-3; D is unresolved. The length of the CDR3 is 14 residues. V was trimmed by 8 bases and J by 0 bases, leaving 11 bases between them. In germline, CDR1 is MNHNY, CDR2 SVGAGI (reference sequence). The CDR3 spells CASGAPNSGNTIYF. The CDR3, as DNA: TGTGCCAGCGGCGCACCCAACTCTGGAAACACCATATATTTT.

This chain's CDR3 is CASSPGGANVLTF. CDR3 in DNA: TGTGCCAGCAGCCCAGGAGGGGCCAACGTCCTGACTTTC. This chain connects TRBV7-8 to TRBJ2-6; D remains unclear. V shed 5 bases and J shed 4 bases, with 6 bases lying between them. The germline V gene encodes CDR1 SGHVS and CDR2 FQNEAQ. This CDR3 has 13 residues.

This chain connects TRBV6-1 to TRBJ1-5; 8 bases align to TRBD1. V gave up 11 bases and J gave up 0 bases; unmatched junction bases: 9. The CDR3 loop spans 15 amino acids. Germline V lookup: CDR1 MNHNS, CDR2 SASEGT. The CDR3 coding sequence is TGTGCCGGAGGACAGGGTACCTATAGCAATCAGCCCCAGCATTTT. Its protein is CAGGQGTYSNQPQHF.

This clone was seen more than once but under ten times. The V call is TRBV6-5, the J call TRBJ1-6; perhaps TRBD1 as D (6 bases). Per germline, CDR1 MNHEY and CDR2 SVGAGI. Deletions cut 6 bases from V and 11 bases from J, with 14 bases between. The CDR3 runs 13 residues. Written as DNA, the CDR3 is TGTGCCAGCAGATATACAGGGAATACACCCCTCCACTTT. Residues: CASRYTGNTPLHF.

The genes are TRBV5-6 and TRBJ1-3; TRBD1 matches 10 bases. The germline CDR1 and CDR2 sequences are SGHDT and YYEEEE. Trimming at V came to 3 bases and at J to 4 bases, leaving 10 bases not matched to a gene. The CDR3 loop spans 17 amino acids. The CDR3 sequence is CASSSRRQGAAGNTIYF. The CDR3, as DNA: TGTGCCAGCAGCTCAAGGCGACAGGGGGCGGCGGGAAACACCATATATTTT.

This chain links TRBV5-4 with TRBJ2-3; TRBD2 matches at 7 bases. V gave up 3 bases and J gave up 4 bases; unmatched junction bases: 5. Germline V gene data show CDR1 as SGHNT and CDR2 as YYREEE (reference sequence). This CDR3 contains 14 residues. The CDR3, as DNA: TGTGCCAGCAGCTACGGGGGGTCCGCAGATACGCAGTATTTT. This translates into CASSYGGSADTQYF.

The chain has TRBV6-1 and TRBJ2-7; D is possibly TRBD1 (6 bases). V dropped 3 bases and J dropped 6 bases, with 15 bases sitting between them. This CDR3 has 14 amino acids. The germline V gene encodes CDR1 MNHNS and CDR2 SASEGT. The CDR3 DNA follows: TGTGCCAGCAGTGACACAGGGATCGTTCGCGAGCAGTACTTC. Translating it yields CASSDTGIVREQYF.

The chain links TRBV7-2 to TRBJ2-3; 7 bases are shared with TRBD1. Germline V gene data show CDR1 as SGHTA and CDR2 as FQGNSA. J lost 4 bases, V lost 6 bases, and 4 bases had no gene match. The CDR3 extends over 13 amino acids. The CDR3 region has the DNA TGTGCCAGCAGACGAACAGGGGCAGATACGCAGTATTTT. As protein: CASRRTGADTQYF.

Here the CDR3 reads CASSLNRGRYNEKLFF. The CDR3 DNA sequence: TGTGCCAGCAGCTTAAATCGGGGGCGTTACAATGAAAAACTGTTTTTT. The chain recombines TRBV7-2 with TRBJ1-4; TRBD1 is a possible D gene (6 bases). The CDR3 extends over 16 amino acids. Germline-derived CDR1 and CDR2 are SGHTA and FQGNSA. Trimming shortened V by 2 bases and J by 5 bases, and 15 bases separated the two germline ends. The full variable domain, its missing parts supplied by reference TRBV7-2 and TRBJ1-4, is GAGVSQSPSNKVTEKGKDVELRCDPISGHTALYWYRQSLGQGLEFLIYFQGNSAPDKSGLPSDRFSAERTGGSVSTLTIQRTQQEDSAVYLCASSLNRGRYNEKLFFGSGTQLSVL.

V is TRBV7-9 and J is TRBJ2-1, with D possibly being TRBD1 or TRBD2 (5 bases each). V dropped 3 bases and J dropped 8 bases, with 17 bases sitting between them. The length of the CDR3 is 15 residues. Germline V gene lookup returns CDR1 SEHNR and CDR2 FQNEAQ (reference sequence). CDR3 coding DNA: TGTGCCAGCAGCTTCTTGTTGGGGGTTTCGGATGAGCAGTTCTTC. This sequence encodes CASSFLLGVSDEQFF. Together with reference TRBV7-9 and TRBJ2-1, the CDR3 gives the full variable domain: DTGVSQNPRHKITKRGQNVTFRCDPISEHNRLYWYRQTLGQGPEFLTYFQNEAQLEKSRLLSDRFSAERPKGSFSTLEIQRTEQGDSAMYLCASSFLLGVSDEQFFGPGTRLTVL.